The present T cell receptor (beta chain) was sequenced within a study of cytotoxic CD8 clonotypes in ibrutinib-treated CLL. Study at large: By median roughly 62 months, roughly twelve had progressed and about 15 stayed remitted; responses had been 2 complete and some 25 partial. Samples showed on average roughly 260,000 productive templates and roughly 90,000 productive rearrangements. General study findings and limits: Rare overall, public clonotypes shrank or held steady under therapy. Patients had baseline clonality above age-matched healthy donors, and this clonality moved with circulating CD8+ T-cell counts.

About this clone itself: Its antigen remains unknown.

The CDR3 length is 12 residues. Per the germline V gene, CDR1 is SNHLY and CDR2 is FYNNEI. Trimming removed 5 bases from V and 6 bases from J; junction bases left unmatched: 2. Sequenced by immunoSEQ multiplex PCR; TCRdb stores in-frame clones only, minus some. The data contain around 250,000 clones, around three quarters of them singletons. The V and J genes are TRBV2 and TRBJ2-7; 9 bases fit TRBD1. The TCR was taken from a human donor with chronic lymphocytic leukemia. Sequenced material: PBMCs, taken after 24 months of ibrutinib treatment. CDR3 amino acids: CASSQDRGEQYF. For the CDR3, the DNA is TGTGCCAGCAGTCAGGACAGGGGCGAGCAGTACTTC.